This T cell receptor beta chain was identified during a study of cytomegalovirus exposure and HLA in healthy donors. A remark on this clone: Its antigen is still unknown.

Only in-frame clones appear in the TCRdb table, and some are missing; sequencing was by immunoSEQ multiplex PCR. This sample yields over 150,000 clones, of which roughly 89% are seen a single time; 3% belongs to the top ten. V dropped 3 bases and J dropped 5; count of bases not matched to a gene: 5. The CDR3 extends over 15 amino acids. CDR1 and CDR2 (germline): LNHDA, SQIVND (reference sequence). Findings and limits, study-wide: According to the study, 150 to 200 TCR beta chains were cytomegalovirus-associated.

V and J are TRBV19 and TRBJ2-2, with TRBD2 identical over 8 bases. The clonotype comes from a woman between 18 and 30 years old in good health and CMV-seropositive. Sequenced sample: PBMCs. CDR3 loop: CASSMREAKTGELFF. CDR3 nucleotide sequence: TGTGCCAGTAGTATGCGGGAGGCCAAAACCGGGGAGCTGTTTTTT.